Given below is one T cell receptor (beta chain) in context. The clone's antigen remains unknown. No much larger clone is present one base from it, and per-base qualities are unavailable. This entry belongs to a study of immune evolution from preneoplasia to lung adenocarcinoma (dated by TCRdb to 2020 to 2022). In terms of the full investigation: HLA loss of heterozygosity was observed in approximately 7%, 15% and 30% of AIS, MIA and ADC lesions, respectively, and was not observed in any AAH lesions. TCR sequencing data were obtained from around 51 patients. Resected precursor lesions (AAH, AIS, MIA) and invasive adenocarcinomas were compared against paired morphologically normal lung tissue. A total of around 58 patients with pulmonary nodules who underwent surgical resection were included in the overall cohort. The immune data were integrated with whole exome sequencing and methylation data obtained from the same cohort of nodules. Class I HLA alleles were inferred from exome data with POLYSOLVER, and allele-specific HLA loss was detected with LOHHLA. Sample size was determined by specimen availability and not by a prior power calculation. According to the study, 95 to 120 samples went through TCR sequencing. Immune contexture across lung adenocarcinoma precursors and invasive adenocarcinoma was profiled using immune gene expression, TCR sequencing and multiplex immunofluorescence. Broad study findings and their caveats: The findings reflected association rather than direct causation, and larger cohorts with long-term follow-up and longitudinal biopsies were considered necessary. Top T cell clone frequencies were highest in normal lung and appeared to decrease progressively from AAH through AIS, MIA and invasive adenocarcinoma. The highest T cell clonality was observed in KRAS-mutant nodules compared with EGFR-mutant or double wild-type lesions. Because all patients were from Japan and China, applicability to Western populations was uncertain. The highest clonality was observed in normal lung, whereas higher T cell density and diversity but lower clonality appeared to be present in later-stage lesions.

Resection was performed on patients in Japan or China between the mid-2010s and the late 2010s. Two lung cancer pathologists independently reviewed H&E slides to confirm the histologic diagnosis of every case. Premalignant or tumor cells were enriched for nucleic acid extraction by macro-dissection performed after pathologic assessment. FFPE tissue was used for DNA isolation with the AllPrep DNA/RNA FFPE Kit. The immunoSEQ hsTCRbeta Kit was used to sequence TCR beta CDR3 regions from DNA. In the authors' own workflow: The ImmunoSEQ Analyzer was used to analyse the TCR sequencing data. T cell clonality was defined as 1 minus Pielou's evenness computed on productive rearrangements. T cell diversity was measured with the inverse Simpson index on productive templates. T cell density was TCR beta template counts normalized to usable DNA, estimated by amplifying and sequencing housekeeping genes. Two-sided Kruskal-Wallis tests were used to compare TCR metrics between histologic stages. TCRdb's version of the immuneACCESS table is confined to in-frame rearrangements and falls short of the full clone set. An unresolved V gene accounts for under half of the shortfall where checked; the remainder is of unknown origin. V and J calls and clone size are those listed in that table; D and trimming were worked out from the DNA. For this sample there are thousands of clones; 65% to 85% appear just once. The top ten hold under 8% of the sample.

Inclusive of the bounding cysteine and phenylalanine, the CDR3 is 15 residues long. Just the 45-base CDR3 DNA is kept, in frame starting at base 1. Cut back by 2 bases and 7 bases, the V and J ends lie 17 bases apart. The germline V gene sets CDR1 to MGHDK and CDR2 to SYGVNS. This receptor was taken from a person between 50 and 69 years old with lung adenocarcinoma. Sequenced: FFPE minimally invasive lung adenocarcinoma tissue. The sample's cell subset or site label is to be understood as: micro-invasive lung adenocarcinoma (MIA). The V and J segments used are TRBV25-1 and TRBJ1-1, with the identity of the D gene unclear. The DNA sequence is given as TGTGCCAGCAGTGAAATAAGAGGACCGGGCTTTGAAGCTTTCTTT. Its product reads: CASSEIRGPGFEAFF.